This T cell receptor beta chain was captured in a study of shared clonotypes between healthy human individuals (dated by TCRdb to 2020 to 2021). General notes on the study: The cohort included three men and a couple of women between 18 and 49 years of age. Each donor's leukapheresis produced roughly between roughly 0.94 and 9.5 billion PBMCs. For each donor, CD4 naive and CD4 memory were each given three plates, CD8 naive was given two plates, and CD8 memory was given one plate. To estimate repertoire size and how much clonotype sharing occurs between individuals, the study deeply sequenced the blood TCR repertoires of five healthy adults. Different laboratories and diverse techniques were used to prepare libraries and sequence TCR repertoires, to increase sequencing depth and limit assay-specific biases. What the authors observed across the whole study: Around 5% of naive CD4, 3% to 3.5% of naive CD8, approximately 2.2% of memory CD4, and 0.4% of memory CD8 clonotypes were shared across a few donors. Incomplete sequencing was indicated by rarefaction of sorted-subset datasets, despite the large sequencing depth. Based on pairwise subsampling, the degree of clonotype sharing among donors was expected to be affected by sequencing depth. Naive subsets generally had larger estimated clonotype richness than memory subsets did. Higher generation probabilities were observed for clonotypes shared by all four sorted-subset donors than for non-shared clonotypes. Sampling was restricted to blood, and TCR repertoires in tissues likely differ from the TCR repertoires found in blood. The small number of donors limited the genetic and exposure-history diversity represented.

Trimming leaves V shorter by 1 base and J shorter by 0 bases, with the junction holding 3 bases beyond the gene matches. Inclusive of the bounding cysteine and phenylalanine, the CDR3 is 16 residues long. The retained sequence is limited to the CDR3, 48 bases, with the frame set at the first base. Reading the germline V gene gives CDR1 SGHVS and CDR2 FNYEAQ. As to this clone: There is no known antigen for this receptor. The record has no base qualities; no much larger clone is one base away.

Using the deep immunoSEQ assay, TCR CDR3 regions were amplified from genomic DNA by multiplex PCR. Genomic DNA extracted from each cell subset was distributed evenly over all wells of several immunoSEQ 96-well plates, and each plate served as one replicate. For sorted subsets, approximately 200 ng of genomic DNA, equivalent to around 30,000 T cell genomes, went into each replicate PCR. The purified libraries were quantified using a Qubit 3.0 fluorometer, sized with a Bioanalyzer 2100, and then quantified again using the KAPA Library Quantification kit. Every immunoSEQ 96-well plate was sequenced on a dedicated single-read 150-cycle Illumina NextSeq 550 flow cell. Per the source publication's procedure: The immunoSEQ output contained only junctional sequences without quality scores, so filtering could not match that applied to full-length reads. To assign V/J genes and CDR3, sequences were annotated using PyIR, a Python wrapper for IgBLAST v1.9, with IMGT germline references. Reads were filtered out if the reads had weak V/J assignments (E-value above 1e-6), no CDR3, stop codons, out-of-frame junctions, or ambiguous translated residues. V3J clonotypes were defined by identical inferred V gene, J gene, and CDR3 amino acid sequence. Percentage overlap between repertoires was calculated by dividing the number of shared unique clonotypes by the size of the smaller repertoire. Repertoire richness was assessed with RTK rarefaction, the Chao1 estimator, and Recon v2.1 estimates of unobserved clonotypes. For all TCRbeta clonotypes obtained by the gDNA method from a handful of donors, generation probabilities were computed with OLGA. TCRdb provides this immuneACCESS table in a form limited to in-frame rearrangements. Some clones are lacking; in checked studies, under half of them reflect an unresolved V gene, and why the rest are absent is not known. That table supplies the V and J calls and clone size; D and trimming were determined from the DNA. In this sample the table shows about 2.1 million clones, roughly 91% of which occur a single time. The ten largest clonotypes hold more than 1.5% of the sample.

For the CD8 naive samples, CD45RO-negative cells were positively selected for CCR7, yielding a CD45RA+CCR7+ population from which TemRA cells were excluded. Healthy HIV-negative adults with no recently reported acute infections or vaccinations were included as donors. Every donor was a Caucasian adult living in Nashville, Tennessee, USA. Blood was obtained by leukapheresis, after which PBMCs were separated by Ficoll-Histopaque density gradient centrifugation and cryopreserved in liquid nitrogen vapor phase. Purity and quantity of every magnetically sorted T cell population were checked by analytical flow cytometry. Genomic DNA was isolated from every sorted fraction and measured by UV absorbance on a Nanodrop 2000c.

This TCR came from a young man in good health. Some clones in this sample may be carry-over from other donors' samples. This receptor chain uses TRBV7-6 and TRBJ2-3; TRBD2 fits 8 bases in the junction. The specimen was naive CD8+ T cells from PBMCs. The sample's cell subset or site label is to be understood as: CD45RA+CCR7+. At the DNA level, the sequence is TGTGCCAGCAGCTTAGAGGTAGCGGGGAGCACAGATACGCAGTATTTT. Protein translation: CASSLEVAGSTDTQYF.